These 32 T cell receptor beta chains originate from one sample sequenced in a study of blood T cell repertoires in COVID-19. Assay used: immunoSEQ multiplex PCR; TCRdb lists only in-frame clones, some missing. The sample has about 64,000 clones; about four fifths are singletons. Sequencing was performed on peripheral blood. The origin of the receptors is a human donor in a cohort sampled during active COVID-19.

The rearrangement uses TRBV6-5 and TRBJ1-3; no definite D call. Germline values: CDR1 MNHEY, CDR2 SVGAGI. V was shortened by 6 bases and J by 2 bases, with 11 bases between the two germline ends. The CDR3 runs to 14 residues. Here the CDR3 reads CASRKGSTGNTIYF. CDR3 in DNA: TGTGCCAGCAGAAAAGGGAGCACTGGAAACACCATATATTTT.

The chain links TRBV6-1 to TRBJ1-2, with D unresolved. The CDR3 has 14 residues. The germline V gene encodes CDR1 MNHNS and CDR2 SASEGT. V gave up 3 bases and J gave up 6 bases, with 14 bases separating them. CDR3 sequence: CASSEYSRPNGYTF. The CDR3 DNA is TGTGCCAGCAGTGAGTACAGCAGACCTAATGGCTACACCTTC.

V is TRBV11-2 and J is TRBJ1-2; D might be TRBD1 (5 bases). The germline gives CDR1 SGHAT, CDR2 FQNNGV. The length of the CDR3 is 14 residues. V lost 3 bases, J lost 4 bases, and 12 bases lay in between. The CDR3 spells CASSLEGRSYGYTF. DNA for the CDR3: TGTGCCAGCAGCTTGGAGGGACGGAGCTATGGCTACACCTTC.

Only a few counts were recorded for this clone. The rearrangement joins TRBV30 to TRBJ1-2; unclear D gene. The germline V and J ends were trimmed by 2 bases and 6 bases, with 10 bases remaining between them. This CDR3 has 12 amino acids. The germline gives CDR1 GTSNPN, CDR2 SVGIG (reference sequence). In DNA form, the CDR3 reads TGTGCCTGGAGTCGGAGGGAAGATGGCTACACCTTC. It encodes CAWSRREDGYTF.

This chain links TRBV2 with TRBJ2-7, with 12 bases fitting TRBD1. CDR3 length: 13 amino acids. Germline V gene sequence: CDR1 SNHLY, CDR2 FYNNEI. CDR3 nucleotides: TGTGCTACCGGGACAGGGGGCTTCGACGAGCAGTACTTC. Its protein product is CATGTGGFDEQYF.

The chain carries TRBV18 and TRBJ1-4; unclear D gene. The CDR3 runs 14 residues. Looked up from germline, CDR1 is KGHSH and CDR2 is LQKENI. V lost 3 bases to trimming and J lost 0 bases, with 5 bases between them. For the CDR3, the DNA is TGTGCCAGCTCACCGGGCGCAACTAATGAAAAACTGTTTTTT. Protein sequence: CASSPGATNEKLFF.

The J gene is TRBJ2-3, the V gene TRBV7-2; no firm D call. Germline CDR1 and CDR2: SGHTA and FQGNSA. V lost 8 bases and J lost 4, with 13 bases in between. This CDR3 comprises 13 residues. The CDR3 loop is CASGVAIADTQYF. CDR3 DNA sequence: TGTGCCAGCGGAGTCGCGATTGCAGATACGCAGTATTTT.

The V call is TRBV7-3, the J call TRBJ2-1, with TRBD2 identical over 9 bases. The CDR3 contains 17 residues. The V and J ends lost 1 base and 4 bases, in that order; junction bases with no gene match: 8. Germline V gene sequence: CDR1 SGHTA, CDR2 FQGTGA. CDR3 amino acids: CASSLNPSGASYNEQFF. The CDR3 DNA reads as TGTGCCAGCAGCTTAAATCCTAGCGGGGCCTCATACAATGAGCAGTTCTTC.

The chain links TRBV6-5 to TRBJ2-5; a possible D gene is TRBD1 (5 bases). V was shortened by 6 bases and J by 4 bases, with 12 bases between the two germline ends. Germline CDR1 is MNHEY and CDR2 is SVGAGI. The CDR3 loop spans 13 amino acids. The CDR3 DNA sequence: TGTGCCAGCAGCCCACCAGGGCGAGAGACCCAGTACTTC. Residues: CASSPPGRETQYF.

The chain couples TRBV10-3 to TRBJ2-1; 11 nucleotides line up with TRBD2. V lost 7 bases and J lost 2; bases outside the gene matches: 4. The CDR3 consists of 15 residues. Germline V lookup: CDR1 ENHRY, CDR2 SYGVKD. The CDR3 spells CAITETSGAYNEQFF. The DNA for the CDR3 is TGTGCCATCACCGAGACTAGCGGGGCCTACAATGAGCAGTTCTTC.

This chain uses TRBV5-1 with TRBJ2-3; D is uncertain. V lost 4 bases and J lost 3, with 6 bases in between. This CDR3 region has 12 residues. Germline CDR1 SGHRS, CDR2 YFSETQ. CDR3 sequence (DNA): TGCGCCAGCAGCGGGCTGACAGATACGCAGTATTTT. Its translation is CASSGLTDTQYF. The full variable domain, in which reference TRBV5-1 and TRBJ2-3 provide the parts outside the CDR3, is KAGVTQTPRYLIKTRGQQVTLSCSPISGHRSVSWYQQTPGQGLQFLFEYFSETQRNKGNFPGRFSGRQFSNSRSEMNVSTLELGDSALYLCASSGLTDTQYFGPGTRLTVL.

Only one count was recorded for this clone. The CDR3 spells CASSLTTSGYTGELFF. In nucleotides, the CDR3 is TGTGCCAGCAGCTTAACGACTAGCGGTTACACCGGGGAGCTGTTTTTT. This chain uses TRBV7-6 with TRBJ2-2; 9 bases are shared with TRBD2. The CDR3 sequence is 16 residues long. After removal of 2 bases from V and 3 bases from J, the junction contained 4 bases not matched to a gene. Germline assignment: CDR1 SGHVS and CDR2 FNYEAQ.

This chain connects TRBV7-8 to TRBJ2-7; a weak D match, TRBD1 (5 bases). This CDR3 has 14 amino acids. Trimming shortened V by 4 bases and J by 2 bases, and 12 bases separated the two germline ends. Germline V lookup: CDR1 SGHVS, CDR2 FQNEAQ. The CDR3 loop is CASSSIGAPYEQYF. The CDR3 DNA is TGTGCCAGCAGCTCCATAGGGGCCCCCTACGAGCAGTACTTC.

The chain links TRBV25-1 to TRBJ2-5; TRBD2 is a possible D gene (5 bases). The V end was cut by 1 base, the J end by 5 bases, with 14 bases between. Germline V gene data show CDR1 as MGHDK and CDR2 as SYGVNS. This CDR3 comprises 15 residues. The CDR3 spells CASSESLGRGETQYF. Here the CDR3 DNA reads TGTGCCAGCAGTGAATCCCTCGGACGAGGGGAGACCCAGTACTTC.

The chain is built from TRBV11-2 and TRBJ1-6; D is possibly TRBD1 (5 bases). This CDR3 spans 14 amino acids. The V end lost 7 bases, the J end lost 9 bases, and 16 bases lay between the germline ends. The germline V gene encodes CDR1 SGHAT and CDR2 FQNNGV. The CDR3 loop is CASMGTGLSSPLHF. The CDR3 nucleotides read TGTGCCAGCATGGGAACAGGATTATCTTCACCCCTCCACTTT.

The chain joins TRBV13 to TRBJ1-3; tentative D call: TRBD1 (6 bases). With 5 bases removed from V and 0 bases from J, the gap between germline ends came to 11 bases. In germline, CDR1 is PRHDT, CDR2 FYEKMQ (reference sequence). This CDR3 contains 15 residues. The CDR3: CASSLDSLSGNTIYF. The CDR3 coding sequence is TGTGCCAGCAGCCTGGACAGCCTCTCTGGAAACACCATATATTTT.

J is TRBJ2-6 and V is TRBV30; perhaps TRBD1 as D (6 bases). Germline CDR1 and CDR2: GTSNPN and SVGIG (reference sequence). The V end was cut by 2 bases, the J end by 2 bases, with 16 bases between. This CDR3 region has 17 residues. CDR3 in amino acids: CAWSFKGDIAGANVLTF. The CDR3 coding sequence is TGTGCCTGGAGTTTTAAGGGGGACATTGCTGGGGCCAACGTCCTGACTTTC.

This chain uses TRBV27 with TRBJ2-1; TRBD1 aligns across 9 bases. CDR1 is MNHEY and CDR2 is SMNVEV in the germline V gene (reference sequence). This CDR3 contains 15 residues. V shed 5 bases and J 6 bases; nucleotides not matched to a gene: 8. In nucleotides, the CDR3 is TGTGCCAGCAGTCCACAGGGGGCGTTAATCAATGAGCAGTTCTTC. This sequence encodes CASSPQGALINEQFF.

The chain combines TRBV7-9 with TRBJ1-6, with D maybe TRBD1 (6 bases). Trimming shortened V by 4 bases and J by 6 bases, and 13 bases separated the two germline ends. Germline CDR1 and CDR2: SEHNR and FQNEAQ (reference sequence). The CDR3 runs to 15 residues. The CDR3 sequence is CASSSPGAGNSPLHF. The CDR3 DNA is TGTGCCAGCAGCTCCCCAGGGGCTGGTAATTCACCCCTCCACTTT.

This clone was detected ten times or more. The V gene is TRBV27, the J gene TRBJ2-1; 8 positions agree with TRBD2. Germline loops: CDR1 MNHEY, CDR2 SMNVEV (reference sequence). With 6 bases clipped from V and 7 bases from J, the junction kept 11 bases outside the gene matches. This CDR3 comprises 15 residues. In DNA, the CDR3 is TGTGCCAGCAGCCCTGCGGGGGGTGGTGGGAATGAGCAGTTCTTC. Translated, it gives CASSPAGGGGNEQFF.

The chain is built from TRBV6-2 or TRBV6-3 and TRBJ2-1; D unclear. Per the germline V gene, CDR1 is MNHEY and CDR2 is SVGEGT. The CDR3 consists of 15 residues. V shed 6 bases and J shed 1 base, with 13 bases lying between them. The CDR3 bases are TGTGCCAGCAGCCCCCTGGCAGGATCCTACAATGAGCAGTTCTTC. Amino acids: CASSPLAGSYNEQFF.

This chain connects TRBV5-1 to TRBJ2-2; D possibly corresponds to TRBD2 (7 bases). Trimming took 7 bases from V and 4 from J, leaving 14 bases between them. The germline gives CDR1 SGHRS, CDR2 YFSETQ. This CDR3 is built from 14 residues. The CDR3 loop is CASRGGASTGELFF. As DNA, the CDR3 is TGCGCCAGCCGAGGGGGGGCGAGCACCGGGGAGCTGTTTTTT. The full variable domain, in which reference TRBV5-1 and TRBJ2-2 provide the parts outside the CDR3, is KAGVTQTPRYLIKTRGQQVTLSCSPISGHRSVSWYQQTPGQGLQFLFEYFSETQRNKGNFPGRFSGRQFSNSRSEMNVSTLELGDSALYLCASRGGASTGELFFGEGSRLTVL.

The V gene is TRBV7-2, the J gene TRBJ1-6; TRBD1 agrees at 9 bases. The CDR3 is 14 residues long. Trimming at V came to 5 bases and at J to 10 bases, leaving 6 bases not matched to a gene. Germline assignment: CDR1 SGHTA and CDR2 FQGNSA. CDR3 nucleotide sequence: TGTGCCAGCAGCGGGGACAGGGTGGCCTCACCCCTCCACTTT. It specifies CASSGDRVASPLHF.

In DNA, the CDR3 is TGTGCCAGCAGCCAGCAAGGGGTGGCGGGGGCGACAGATACGCAGTATTTT. This translates into CASSQQGVAGATDTQYF. V usage is TRBV4-2 and J usage is TRBJ2-3; possible D gene TRBD2, 7 bases. Trimming took off 3 bases at V and 3 bases at J, with 19 bases between the two ends. The CDR3 runs to 17 residues. The germline CDR1 and CDR2 sequences are LGHNA and YNFKEQ.

The chain couples TRBV3-1 (or the pseudogene TRBV3-2) to TRBJ2-2, with TRBD2 matching over 11 bases. This CDR3 comprises 16 residues. Germline V gene data show CDR1 as LGHDT and CDR2 as YNNKEL (reference sequence). V was pared by 0 bases and J by 5 bases, with 2 bases of the junction left unmatched. DNA of the CDR3: TGTGCCAGCAGCCAAGATCGACTAGCGGGGACCGGGGAGCTGTTTTTT. This gives the protein CASSQDRLAGTGELFF.

The genes are TRBV30 and TRBJ2-3; 12 nucleotides agree with TRBD2. Trimming at V came to 4 bases and at J to 6 bases, leaving 5 bases not matched to a gene. CDR1 and CDR2 from the germline V gene are GTSNPN and SVGIG (reference sequence). The CDR3 has 14 amino acids. Written as DNA, the CDR3 is TGTGCCTGGAAACTAGCGGGGGGCGGTGATACGCAGTATTTT. This encodes CAWKLAGGGDTQYF.

The chain couples TRBV19 to TRBJ2-2, with unresolved D. Germline V lookup: CDR1 LNHDA, CDR2 SQIVND (reference sequence). The CDR3 is 13 residues long. V was cut by 2 bases and J by 5 bases, with 6 bases left in between. The CDR3 sequence is CASSISVTGELFF. CDR3 coding DNA: TGTGCCAGTAGTATATCCGTAACCGGGGAGCTGTTTTTT. The full variable domain, completed using reference TRBV19 and TRBJ2-2, is DGGITQSPKYLFRKEGQNVTLSCEQNLNHDAMYWYRQDPGQGLRLIYYSQIVNDFQKGDIAEGYSVSREKKESFPLTVTSAQKNPTAFYLCASSISVTGELFFGEGSRLTVL.

This sequence joins TRBV19 and TRBJ2-3, with a possible D match to TRBD1 (6 bases). V was trimmed by 5 bases and J by 1 base, leaving 19 bases between them. This CDR3 comprises 17 residues. Germline assignment: CDR1 LNHDA and CDR2 SQIVND (reference sequence). DNA for the CDR3: TGTGCCAGTAGTTTGCTGCCTGGGGGCGCCGGCACAGATACGCAGTATTTT. Its translation: CASSLLPGGAGTDTQYF.

The chain has TRBV2 and TRBJ1-6, with a weak D call TRBD1 (5 bases). This CDR3 comprises 17 residues. The V end lost 7 bases, the J end lost 5 bases, and 21 bases lay between the germline ends. Germline V gene lookup returns CDR1 SNHLY and CDR2 FYNNEI. The CDR3 nucleotides are TGTGCCAGCACCACCAGGGTCCAAGGTCGTAATAATTCACCCCTCCACTTT. It is translated as CASTTRVQGRNNSPLHF.

The V and J genes are TRBV29-1 and TRBJ1-5; D is unclear. Germline loops: CDR1 SQVTM, CDR2 ANQGSEA. CDR3 length equals 14 residues. V was cut by 8 bases and J by 0 bases, with 14 bases left in between. The CDR3, as DNA: TGCAGCTCTGGCAACAGTCTTAGCAATCAGCCCCAGCATTTT. Amino acid sequence: CSSGNSLSNQPQHF.

This rearrangement joins TRBV4-1 to TRBJ1-6; 7 nucleotides line up with TRBD1. CDR1 and CDR2 from the germline V gene are MGHRA and YSYEKL. V lost 9 bases to trimming and J lost 4 bases; unmatched junction nucleotides: 3. The CDR3 extends over 13 amino acids. Written as DNA, the CDR3 is TGCGCCAGTGGGACAGATTATAATTCACCCCTCCACTTT. Translating it yields CASGTDYNSPLHF.

The chain has TRBV11-3 and TRBJ2-1; D is uncertain. The CDR3 totals 13 residues. The germline V and J ends were trimmed by 1 base and 9 bases, with 10 bases remaining between them. Germline CDR1 is SGHNT and CDR2 is YENEEA. The CDR3 DNA follows: TGTGCCAGCAGCTTAGGAGCATCCCCTGAGCAGTTCTTC. It translates to CASSLGASPEQFF.